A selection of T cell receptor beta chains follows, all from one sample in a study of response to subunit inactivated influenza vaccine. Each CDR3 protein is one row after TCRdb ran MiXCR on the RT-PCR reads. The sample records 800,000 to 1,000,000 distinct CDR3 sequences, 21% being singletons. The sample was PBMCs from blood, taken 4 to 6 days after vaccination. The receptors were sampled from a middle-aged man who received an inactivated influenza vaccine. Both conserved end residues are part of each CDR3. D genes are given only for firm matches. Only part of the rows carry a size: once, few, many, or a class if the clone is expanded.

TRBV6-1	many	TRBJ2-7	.	CASSERGFSYEQYF	TGTGCCAGCAGCGAACGTGGCTTTAGCTACGAGCAGTACTTC
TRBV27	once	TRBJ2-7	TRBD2	CASSSQTSGSGEQYF	TGTGCCAGCAGTTCTCAGACTAGCGGGAGCGGTGAGCAGTACTTC
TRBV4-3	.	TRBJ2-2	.	CASSQGLRRTGELFF	TGCGCCAGCAGCCAGGGCCTACGGAGGACCGGGGAGCTGTTTTTT
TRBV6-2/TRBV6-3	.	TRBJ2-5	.	CASARRAGRGETQYF	TGTGCCAGCGCCCGGAGGGCGGGAAGAGGGGAGACCCAGTACTTC
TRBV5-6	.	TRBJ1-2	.	CASSSAGGPNYGYTF	TGTGCCAGCAGCTCGGCGGGGGGACCTAACTATGGCTACACCTTC
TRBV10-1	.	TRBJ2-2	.	CASSEFLRGASTGELFF	TGCGCCAGCAGTGAGTTCCTGAGGGGGGCCAGCACCGGGGAGCTGTTTTTT
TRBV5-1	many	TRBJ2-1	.	CASSESNEQFF	TGCGCCAGCTCCGAGAGCAATGAGCAGTTCTTC
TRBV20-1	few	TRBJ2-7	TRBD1	CSARQGQGSLNEQYF	TGCAGTGCTAGGCAGGGACAGGGGAGTTTGAACGAGCAGTACTTC
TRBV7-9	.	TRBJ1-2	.	CASSETGPTLYGYTF	TGTGCCAGCAGCGAGACTGGTCCTACTTTGTATGGCTACACCTTC
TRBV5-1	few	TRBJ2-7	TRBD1	CASSLTGQPAYEQYF	TGCGCCAGCAGCTTGACGGGACAGCCAGCCTACGAGCAGTACTTC
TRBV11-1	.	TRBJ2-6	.	CASSSTQTGVSGANVLTF	TGTGCCAGCAGCTCCACACAAACAGGAGTCTCTGGGGCCAACGTCCTGACTTTC
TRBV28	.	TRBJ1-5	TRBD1	CASSPHRGHQPQHF	TGTGCCAGCAGTCCACACAGGGGACATCAGCCCCAGCATTTT
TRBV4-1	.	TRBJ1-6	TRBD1	CASSQATRGISPLHF	TGCGCCAGCAGCCAAGCAACCAGGGGGATTTCACCCCTCCACTTT
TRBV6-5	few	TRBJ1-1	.	CASSYPGGYTEAFF	TGTGCCAGCAGTTATCCGGGGGGTTACACTGAAGCTTTCTTT
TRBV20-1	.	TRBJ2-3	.	CSARVGGNTDTQYF	TGCAGTGCAAGGGTGGGGGGCAACACAGATACGCAGTATTTT
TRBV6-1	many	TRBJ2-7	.	CASSLLGRGSEQYF	TGTGCCAGCAGCCTTTTGGGGAGGGGGTCCGAGCAGTACTTC
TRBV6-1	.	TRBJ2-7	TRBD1	CASSAGQGVGHEQYF	TGTGCCAGCAGTGCGGGACAGGGGGTTGGACACGAGCAGTACTTC
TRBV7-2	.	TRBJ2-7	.	CASSLFISRQAYEQYF	TGTGCCAGCAGCTTATTTATCTCTAGGCAAGCCTACGAGCAGTACTTC
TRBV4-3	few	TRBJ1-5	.	CASSQGGLRNQPQHF	TGCGCCAGCAGCCAAGGCGGTCTGCGCAATCAGCCCCAGCATTTT
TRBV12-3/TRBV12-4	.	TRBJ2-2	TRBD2	CASSSGLKNTGELFF	TGTGCCAGCAGCTCGGGACTAAAGAACACCGGGGAGCTGTTTTTT
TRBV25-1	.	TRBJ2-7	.	CASSERGLLSSYEQYF	TGTGCCAGCAGTGAGCGGGGACTTCTCTCTTCCTACGAGCAGTACTTC
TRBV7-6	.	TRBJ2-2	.	CASSLVKGLIEVGELFF	TGTGCCAGCAGCTTAGTAAAGGGGTTAATAGAAGTCGGGGAGCTGTTTTTT
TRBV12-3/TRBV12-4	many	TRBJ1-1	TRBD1	CASRLPGTGNTEAFF	TGTGCCAGCAGGCTGCCCGGGACAGGGAACACTGAAGCTTTCTTT
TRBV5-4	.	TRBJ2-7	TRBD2	CASSRSGGSDEQYF	TGTGCCAGCAGCCGCAGCGGGGGCAGCGACGAGCAGTACTTC
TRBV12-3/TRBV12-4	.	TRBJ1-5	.	CASSFLVDQPQHF	TGTGCCAGCAGTTTCTTAGTCGATCAGCCCCAGCATTTT